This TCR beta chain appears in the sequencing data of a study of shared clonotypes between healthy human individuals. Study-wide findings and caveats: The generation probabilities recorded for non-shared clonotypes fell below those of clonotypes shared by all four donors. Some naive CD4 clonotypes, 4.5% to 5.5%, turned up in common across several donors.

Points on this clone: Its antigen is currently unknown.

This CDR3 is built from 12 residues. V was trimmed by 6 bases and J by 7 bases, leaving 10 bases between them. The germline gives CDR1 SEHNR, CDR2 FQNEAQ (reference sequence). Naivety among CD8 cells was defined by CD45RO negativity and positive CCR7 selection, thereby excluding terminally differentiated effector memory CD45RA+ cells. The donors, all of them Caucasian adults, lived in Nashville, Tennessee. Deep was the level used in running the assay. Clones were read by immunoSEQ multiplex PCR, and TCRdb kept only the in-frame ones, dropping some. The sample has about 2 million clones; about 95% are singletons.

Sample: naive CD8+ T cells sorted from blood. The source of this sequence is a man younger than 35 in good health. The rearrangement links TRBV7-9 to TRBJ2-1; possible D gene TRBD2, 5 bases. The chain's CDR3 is CASSQGSNEQFF. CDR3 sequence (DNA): TGTGCCAGCAGTCAAGGGAGTAATGAGCAGTTCTTC.